The rows below give T cell receptor beta chains drawn from one sample of a study of cytomegalovirus exposure and HLA in healthy donors. Produced via immunoSEQ multiplex PCR; TCRdb's table is partial and in-frame only. Of over 250,000 clones listed, around two thirds were seen once; the top ten hold approximately 2.1%. The sequenced sample was PBMCs. The receptors derive from a female donor in good health and CMV-seronegative. CDR3s include the opening cysteine and the closing phenylalanine or tryptophan. D genes are given only for firm matches. Expanded clones get a size class; other rows say once, few or many, or leave the size out.

J gene,D gene,clone size,CDR3 length,V gene,CDR3 protein,CDR3 DNA
TRBJ1-5,TRBD1,NA,15,TRBV7-9,CASSSYTGGNQPQHF,TGTGCCAGCAGTTCCTACACAGGGGGCAATCAGCCCCAGCATTTT
TRBJ2-7,TRBD1,NA,13,TRBV11-3,CASMRTGSHEQYF,TGTGCCAGCATGCGGACAGGGAGCCACGAGCAGTACTTC
TRBJ2-1,NA,NA,14,TRBV2,CASSYLAVSNEQFF,TGTGCCAGCAGTTATCTAGCCGTTTCTAATGAGCAGTTCTTC
TRBJ2-1,TRBD1,NA,15,TRBV5-1,CASSPQGAVYNEQFF,TGCGCCAGCAGCCCCCAGGGGGCGGTCTACAATGAGCAGTTCTTC
TRBJ1-2,NA,NA,13,TRBV30,CAWSPDADYGYTF,TGTGCCTGGAGTCCCGACGCGGACTATGGCTACACCTTC
TRBJ2-6,TRBD1,NA,16,TRBV5-1,CASSITGGAGANVLTF,TGCGCCAGCAGCATCACAGGGGGCGCTGGGGCCAACGTCCTGACTTTC
TRBJ2-1,TRBD1,NA,15,TRBV6-5,CASSPPGTGTSEQFF,TGTGCCAGCAGTCCCCCCGGGACAGGGACCAGTGAGCAGTTCTTC
TRBJ1-5,NA,NA,13,TRBV6-1,CASSEGRPGSQHF,TGTGCCAGCAGTGAAGGACGCCCGGGTTCCCAGCATTTT
TRBJ2-7,NA,few,17,TRBV19,CASSPAQPQHFSYEQYF,TGTGCCAGTAGTCCAGCACAGCCCCAGCACTTCTCCTACGAGCAGTACTTC
TRBJ2-2,NA,NA,16,TRBV30,CAWSKAVIMNTGELFF,TGTGCCTGGAGTAAAGCGGTAATCATGAACACCGGGGAGCTGTTTTTT
TRBJ2-1,NA,NA,15,TRBV28,CASSFQGHLYNEQFF,TGTGCCAGCAGTTTTCAGGGACACCTATACAATGAGCAGTTCTTC
TRBJ1-1,TRBD1,once,14,TRBV7-3,CASSLDRGMSEAFF,TGTGCCAGCAGCTTGGACAGGGGAATGTCTGAAGCTTTCTTT
TRBJ1-4,TRBD1,few,15,TRBV19,CASSRGQRSNEKLFF,TGTGCCAGTAGTAGGGGACAGAGAAGTAATGAAAAACTGTTTTTT
TRBJ2-2,TRBD2,NA,15,TRBV7-9,CASTIPAGAPGELFF,TGTGCCAGCACCATACCAGCGGGAGCCCCCGGGGAGCTGTTTTTT
TRBJ1-3,NA,few,17,TRBV5-1,CASSLGVVRTAGNTIYF,TGCGCCAGCAGCTTGGGGGTTGTACGGACAGCTGGAAACACCATATATTTT
TRBJ2-1,NA,NA,14,TRBV7-9,CSSSSEDSYNEQFF,TGTTCCAGCAGCTCCGAGGACAGTTACAATGAGCAGTTCTTC
TRBJ1-4,TRBD1,NA,15,TRBV19,CASSIPGQVDEKLFF,TGTGCCAGTAGTATACCGGGACAGGTAGACGAAAAACTGTTTTTT
TRBJ2-5,NA,NA,14,TRBV11-2,CASSPHSGQETQYF,TGTGCCAGCAGCCCCCACTCGGGCCAAGAGACCCAGTACTTC
TRBJ1-5,NA,NA,14,TRBV5-8,CASSSVLSNQPQHF,TGTGCCAGCAGCTCGGTTCTGAGCAATCAGCCCCAGCATTTT
TRBJ2-7,TRBD1,NA,12,TRBV25-1,CASSGTGEEQYF,TGTGCCAGCAGTGGGACAGGGGAAGAGCAGTACTTC
TRBJ2-1,NA,NA,13,TRBV5-1,CASSFGNYNEQFF,TGCGCCAGCAGCTTCGGGAATTACAATGAGCAGTTCTTC
TRBJ2-1,TRBD1,NA,18,TRBV27,CASSLSFGDRGPYNEQFF,TGTGCCAGCAGTTTATCATTTGGGGACAGGGGGCCCTACAATGAGCAGTTCTTC
TRBJ2-7,TRBD1,NA,16,TRBV4-1,CASSQSGGSGSYEQYF,TGCGCCAGCAGCCAATCAGGGGGCTCAGGGTCTTACGAGCAGTACTTC
TRBJ1-6,NA,NA,11,TRBV20-1,CSAGTRGTLHF,TGCAGCGCGGGGACGCGGGGCACCCTCCACTTT
TRBJ2-5,TRBD2,NA,16,TRBV11-1,CASSLYQREPQETQYF,TGTGCCAGCAGCTTATATCAGCGGGAGCCCCAAGAGACCCAGTACTTC
TRBJ1-5,NA,NA,15,TRBV2,CASSKDQGNNQPQHF,TGTGCCAGCAGTAAGGATCAGGGCAACAATCAGCCCCAGCATTTT
TRBJ2-7,NA,NA,16,TRBV9,CASSVTTGSGRGEQYF,TGTGCCAGCAGCGTTACGACCGGCAGCGGCCGGGGCGAGCAGTACTTC
TRBJ2-1,TRBD2,NA,15,TRBV6-5,CASSFRTSVANEQFF,TGTGCCAGCAGCTTTAGGACTAGCGTCGCCAATGAGCAGTTCTTC
TRBJ2-3,TRBD2,NA,15,TRBV11-3,CASSSGLAEGDTQYF,TGTGCCAGCAGTTCGGGACTAGCGGAGGGGGATACGCAGTATTTT
TRBJ2-3,NA,NA,13,TRBV9,CASSVLATDTQYF,TGTGCCAGCAGCGTCCTAGCGACAGATACGCAGTATTTT
TRBJ2-5,NA,NA,18,TRBV15,CATSRDLARVEPSETQYF,TGTGCCACCAGCAGAGATCTCGCCAGGGTGGAACCAAGTGAGACCCAGTACTTC
TRBJ1-1,TRBD1,NA,15,TRBV11-3,CASSLAGRGLSEAFF,TGTGCCAGCAGCTTAGCGGGCAGGGGGCTCTCTGAAGCTTTCTTT
TRBJ1-4,NA,NA,14,TRBV7-2,CASSLGAGGGKLFF,TGTGCCAGCAGCTTAGGGGCGGGGGGGGGAAAACTGTTTTTT
TRBJ2-1,TRBD1,NA,15,TRBV9,CASSVGQGSYNEQFF,TGTGCCAGCAGCGTCGGACAGGGCTCCTACAATGAGCAGTTCTTC
TRBJ2-7,TRBD2,NA,14,TRBV6-1,CASMRLADSYEQYF,TGTGCCAGCATGAGACTAGCGGACTCCTACGAGCAGTACTTC
TRBJ1-2,NA,NA,14,TRBV12-5,CASGLSGGGYGYTF,TGTGCTAGTGGTTTGAGCGGGGGCGGCTATGGCTACACCTTC
TRBJ1-4,TRBD1,few,15,TRBV7-7,CASSPGTANNEKLFF,TGTGCCAGCAGCCCCGGGACAGCGAATAATGAAAAACTGTTTTTT
TRBJ1-1,TRBD1,NA,13,TRBV6-1,CASSGGQSREAFF,TGTGCCAGCAGCGGGGGACAGAGCAGAGAAGCTTTCTTT
TRBJ2-5,TRBD2,NA,15,TRBV10-3,CAISLEWEGQGTQYF,TGTGCCATCAGTTTAGAATGGGAGGGCCAGGGGACCCAGTACTTC
TRBJ2-5,TRBD1,few,14,TRBV29-1,CSVVRTGASETQYF,TGCAGCGTCGTGCGGACAGGGGCGTCGGAGACCCAGTACTTC
TRBJ2-7,TRBD2,NA,16,TRBV15,CATSRDGGKENYEQYF,TGTGCCACCAGCAGAGACGGGGGGAAGGAGAACTACGAGCAGTACTTC
TRBJ2-1,TRBD2,once,19,TRBV5-6,CASSRRGLAGRTSYNEQFF,TGTGCCAGCAGCAGACGGGGACTAGCGGGACGTACTTCCTACAATGAGCAGTTCTTC